This passage covers 5 T cell receptor beta chains from one sample sequenced in a study of graft-versus-host responses after intestinal transplantation. Antigen specificity for these receptors is unknown. Profiling relied on immunoSEQ multiplex PCR, and the TCRdb table lists in-frame clones only, not all of them. The sample has roughly 90,000 clones, approximately 90% seen once; the top ten hold approximately 0.35%. Sequences were derived from unstimulated CD4+ T cells sorted from spleen or lymph node cells, sampled before transplant. The receptor source for this set is a human donor who was the organ donor for an intestinal transplant.

The chain joins TRBV18 to TRBJ2-3; 11 nucleotides match TRBD2. Germline CDR1 and CDR2: KGHSH and LQKENI. V dropped 1 base and J dropped 0; count of bases not matched to a gene: 6. There are 18 residues in the CDR3. CDR3 bases: TGTGCCAGCTCACCACTAGCGGGAGGGCTTGGTAGCACAGATACGCAGTATTTT. It codes for CASSPLAGGLGSTDTQYF.

This chain links TRBV18 with TRBJ2-1, with TRBD2 identical over 7 bases. Germline-derived CDR1 and CDR2 are KGHSH and LQKENI. The ends lost 0 bases at V and 4 bases at J; junction bases unmatched: 6. The CDR3 is 16 amino acids. The CDR3 spells CASSPPRAGKYNEQFF. The CDR3 region has the DNA TGTGCCAGCTCACCACCAAGAGCGGGGAAGTACAATGAGCAGTTCTTC.

CDR3 bases: TGTGCCAGCACTAATGGGCTAAATGAAAAACTGTTTTTT. It encodes CASTNGLNEKLFF. The chain joins TRBV28 to TRBJ1-4; D is uncertain. Germline V CDR1 and CDR2: MDHEN, SYDVKM. V lost 7 bases to trimming and J lost 5 bases, with 11 bases between them. The CDR3 totals 13 residues.

The V call is TRBV7-3, the J call TRBJ2-2; D is perhaps TRBD2 (5 bases). Germline CDR1 SGHTA, CDR2 FQGTGA. Trimming cost V 5 bases and J 1 base, with 14 bases left between them. The CDR3 has 16 residues. CDR3 sequence (DNA): TGTGCCAGCAGCCCGAAGGCGGGCCAGAACACCGGGGAGCTGTTTTTT. Translation gives CASSPKAGQNTGELFF.

This chain connects TRBV5-4 to TRBJ2-7; TRBD2 agrees at 12 bases. The V gene end was trimmed by 1 base and the J gene end by 6 bases; junction bases not matched to a gene: 5. In germline, CDR1 is SGHNT, CDR2 YYREEE (reference sequence). The CDR3 totals 15 residues. CDR3 sequence (DNA): TGTGCCAGCAGCTTGAGGCTAGCGGGGGGGTCCGAGCAGTACTTC. Encoded protein: CASSLRLAGGSEQYF.